These 8 T cell receptor beta chains originate from one sample sequenced in a study. TCRdb recomputed calls from the RT-PCR reads with MiXCR, one row per CDR3 protein. In the table there are 650,000 to 800,000 distinct CDR3 sequences, approximately 15% of which are singletons. Sample: memory CD4+ T cells from blood. The receptors were sampled from a female donor in good health, serving as a healthy control.

Ten or more counts support this clonotype. The chain has TRBV6-5 and TRBJ2-7, with 7 bases aligning to TRBD2. The junction had 9 bases not matched to a gene; V was cut back by 6 bases and J by 7 bases. This CDR3 contains 13 residues. Germline values: CDR1 MNHEY, CDR2 SVGAGI. CDR3 residues: CASSRSTGGEQYF. The CDR3 DNA is TGTGCCAGCAGCCGATCAACGGGGGGTGAGCAGTACTTC.

This rearrangement joins TRBV20-1 to TRBJ2-7; possible D gene TRBD2, 6 bases. This CDR3 is built from 12 residues. Germline V gene lookup returns CDR1 DFQATT and CDR2 SNEGSKA (reference sequence). V lost 6 bases, J lost 4 bases, and 13 bases lay in between. The CDR3 reads CSAMRGVYEQYF. In DNA, the CDR3 is TGCAGTGCAATGCGGGGAGTATACGAGCAGTACTTC.

V and J are TRBV4-3 and TRBJ1-1; D call uncertain. Per germline, CDR1 LGHNA and CDR2 YSLEER. CDR3 length: 14 amino acids. V lost 0 bases and J 1 base, leaving 6 bases between the germline ends. The CDR3 spells CASSQDFTNTEAFF. CDR3 bases: TGCGCCAGCAGCCAAGATTTCACGAACACTGAAGCTTTCTTT.

The CDR3 loop reads CASSSTGGQNNYGYTF. The DNA for the CDR3 is TGTGCCAGCAGTAGTACTGGGGGACAAAATAACTATGGCTACACCTTC. This chain links TRBV6-5 with TRBJ1-2, with D possibly being TRBD1 (6 bases). V lost 5 bases and J lost 1, with 17 bases in between. The V gene's germline CDR1 is MNHEY and CDR2 SVGAGI. The CDR3 covers 16 residues.

This clonotype was observed many times. This chain joins TRBV20-1 and TRBJ2-1; no firm D call. The germline gives CDR1 DFQATT, CDR2 SNEGSKA (reference sequence). The CDR3 spans 12 residues. V gave up 0 bases and J gave up 6 bases, with 6 bases separating them. The CDR3 spells CSARDSGNEQFF. The CDR3 DNA is TGCAGTGCTAGAGATAGTGGCAATGAGCAGTTCTTC.

J is TRBJ1-2 and V is TRBV5-8; a weak D match, TRBD1 (5 bases). V shed 5 bases and J shed 3 bases, with 17 bases lying between them. CDR3 length: 15 amino acids. The V gene's germline CDR1 is SGHTS and CDR2 YDEGEE. The CDR3 is CASSSPRGGDYGYTF. The CDR3 nucleotides are TGTGCCAGCAGTTCCCCTCGGGGGGGGGACTATGGCTACACCTTC.

This clonotype was counted a few times. CDR3 in DNA: TGTGCCAGCAGTTACTCGAGGCCCGGACAACGAGGGGAGCAGTTCTTC. Translating it yields CASSYSRPGQRGEQFF. The chain employs TRBV6-5 and TRBJ2-1; TRBD1 or TRBD2 may be the D gene (5 bases each). The CDR3 contains 16 residues. The germline CDR1 and CDR2 sequences are MNHEY and SVGAGI. Trimming removed 0 bases from V and 10 bases from J, with 19 bases in between.

The genes are TRBV5-1 and TRBJ2-1; weak D call: TRBD1 (5 bases). V gave up 0 bases and J gave up 3 bases, with 13 bases separating them. CDR3 length: 16 residues. Germline V gives CDR1 SGHRS, CDR2 YFSETQ. CDR3: CASSLVQGQNYNEQFF. The CDR3 region has the DNA TGCGCCAGCAGCTTGGTGCAGGGCCAAAACTACAATGAGCAGTTCTTC. The full variable domain, with the rest looked up from reference TRBV5-1 and TRBJ2-1, is KAGVTQTPRYLIKTRGQQVTLSCSPISGHRSVSWYQQTPGQGLQFLFEYFSETQRNKGNFPGRFSGRQFSNSRSEMNVSTLELGDSALYLCASSLVQGQNYNEQFFGPGTRLTVL.